What follows describes a single T cell receptor (beta chain). The entry originates in a study of shared clonotypes between healthy human individuals. The wider study: A donor's plate count was three for CD4 naive and three for CD4 memory; CD8 naive had two and CD8 memory one.

Germline V gene data show CDR1 as MNHNS and CDR2 as SASEGT. Trimming pared 4 bases from V and 2 bases from J, leaving 6 bases between. The CDR3 runs to 14 residues. The method was immunoSEQ multiplex PCR; TCRdb's version includes in-frame clones alone and lacks a portion of them. The sample shows millions of clones, 90% to 95% of them seen only once. Sequencing was carried out using naive CD4+ T cells sorted from blood. The subset here: CD45RA+ positively selected. The genes are TRBV6-1 and TRBJ2-6, with D hard to call. The origin of this receptor is a man aged 18 to 29 in good health. The CDR3 DNA reads TGTGCCAGCAGTGGTGGTCCTGGGGCCAACGTCCTGACTTTC. This translates into CASSGGPGANVLTF.